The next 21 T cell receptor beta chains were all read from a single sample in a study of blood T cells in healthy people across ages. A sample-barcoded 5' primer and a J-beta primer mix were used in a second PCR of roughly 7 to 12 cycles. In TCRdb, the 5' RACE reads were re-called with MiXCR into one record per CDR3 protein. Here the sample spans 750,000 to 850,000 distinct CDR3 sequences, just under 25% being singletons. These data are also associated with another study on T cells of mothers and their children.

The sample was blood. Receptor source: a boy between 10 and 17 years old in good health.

In DNA, the CDR3 is TGTGCCAGCTCACCCGTGACACCAACCGACCTCCACTTT. Encoded protein: CASSPVTPTDLHF. The V and J genes are TRBV18 and TRBJ1-6; D not resolved. V lost 3 bases and J lost 15, with 15 bases in between. Germline V gene sequence: CDR1 KGHSH, CDR2 LQKENI. This CDR3 comprises 13 residues. The full variable domain, rest sourced from reference TRBV18 and TRBJ1-6, is NAGVMQNPRHLVRRRGQEARLRCSPMKGHSHVYWYRQLPEEGLKFMVYLQKENIIDESGMPKERFSAEFPKEGPSILRIQQVVRGDSAAYFCASSPVTPTDLHFGNGTRLTVT.

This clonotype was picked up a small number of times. CDR3 nucleotide sequence: TGTGCCAGCAGCGCAAATACAGGGTTCGGCGAGCAGTACTTC. It is translated as CASSANTGFGEQYF. The rearrangement links TRBV6-5 to TRBJ2-7, with D possibly being TRBD1 (6 bases). The V and J ends lost 6 bases and 6 bases respectively, with 18 bases between them. CDR1 is MNHEY and CDR2 is SVGAGI in the germline V gene. The CDR3 consists of 14 residues.

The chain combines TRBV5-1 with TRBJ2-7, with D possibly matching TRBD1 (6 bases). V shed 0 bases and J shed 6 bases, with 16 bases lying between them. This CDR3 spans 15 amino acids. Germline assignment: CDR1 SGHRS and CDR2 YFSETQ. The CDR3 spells CASSLGGHGRGEQYF. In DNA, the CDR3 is TGCGCCAGCAGCTTGGGGGGGCATGGGAGAGGCGAGCAGTACTTC.

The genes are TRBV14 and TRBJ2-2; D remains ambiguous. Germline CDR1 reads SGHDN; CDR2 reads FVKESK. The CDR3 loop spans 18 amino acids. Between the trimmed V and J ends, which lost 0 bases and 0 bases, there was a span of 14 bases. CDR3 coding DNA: TGTGCCAGCAGCCAAGATTTCAGGAGAGTGACGAACACCGGGGAGCTGTTTTTT. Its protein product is CASSQDFRRVTNTGELFF.

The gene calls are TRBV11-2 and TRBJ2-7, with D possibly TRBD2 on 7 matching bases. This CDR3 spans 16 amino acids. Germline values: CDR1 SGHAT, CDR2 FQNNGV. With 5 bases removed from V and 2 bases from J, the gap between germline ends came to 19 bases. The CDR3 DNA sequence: TGTGCCAGCAGCCGTACGGGGGGACAACCTACCTACGAGCAGTACTTC. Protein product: CASSRTGGQPTYEQYF.

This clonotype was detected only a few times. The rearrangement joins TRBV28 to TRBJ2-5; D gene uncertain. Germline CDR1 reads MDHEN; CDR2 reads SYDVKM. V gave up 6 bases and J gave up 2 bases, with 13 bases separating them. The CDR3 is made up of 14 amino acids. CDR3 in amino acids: CASRLPNPQETQYF. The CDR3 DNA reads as TGTGCCAGCAGGTTACCTAACCCACAAGAGACCCAGTACTTC.

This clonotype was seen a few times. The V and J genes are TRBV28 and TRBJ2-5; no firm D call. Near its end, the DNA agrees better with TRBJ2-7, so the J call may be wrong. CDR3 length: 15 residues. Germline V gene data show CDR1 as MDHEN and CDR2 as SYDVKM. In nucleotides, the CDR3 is TGTGCCAGCAGTCCCTTTATCGTGAATTCCTACGAGCAGTACTTC. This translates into CASSPFIVNSYEQYF.

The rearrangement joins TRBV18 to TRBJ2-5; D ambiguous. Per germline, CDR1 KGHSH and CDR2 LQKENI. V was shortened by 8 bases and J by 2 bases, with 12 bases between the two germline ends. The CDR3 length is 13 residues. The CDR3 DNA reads TGTGCCAGCGCCTGGACGCTGCAAGAGACCCAGTACTTC. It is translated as CASAWTLQETQYF.

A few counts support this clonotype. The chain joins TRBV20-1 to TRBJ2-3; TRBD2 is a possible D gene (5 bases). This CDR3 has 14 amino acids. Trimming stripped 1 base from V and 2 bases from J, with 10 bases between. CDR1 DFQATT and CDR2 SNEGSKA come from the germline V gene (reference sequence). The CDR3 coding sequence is TGCAGTGCTAGAGCTTATGGACTCACAGATACGCAGTATTTT. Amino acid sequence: CSARAYGLTDTQYF.

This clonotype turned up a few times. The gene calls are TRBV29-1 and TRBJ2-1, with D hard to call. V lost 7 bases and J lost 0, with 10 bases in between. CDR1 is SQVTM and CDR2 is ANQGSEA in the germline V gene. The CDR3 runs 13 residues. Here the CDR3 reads CSGLASSYNEQFF. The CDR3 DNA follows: TGCAGCGGCCTTGCAAGCTCCTACAATGAGCAGTTCTTC.

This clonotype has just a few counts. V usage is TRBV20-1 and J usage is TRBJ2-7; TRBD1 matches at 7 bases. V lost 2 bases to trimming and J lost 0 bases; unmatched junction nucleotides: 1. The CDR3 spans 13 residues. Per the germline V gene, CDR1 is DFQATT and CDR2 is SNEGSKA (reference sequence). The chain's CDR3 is CSARTGASYEQYF. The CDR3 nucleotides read TGCAGTGCTAGAACAGGGGCCTCCTACGAGCAGTACTTC.

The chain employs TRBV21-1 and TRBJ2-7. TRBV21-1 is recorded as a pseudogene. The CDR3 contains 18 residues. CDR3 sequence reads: CASSKDGVCGSSSYEQYF. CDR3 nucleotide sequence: TGTGCCAGCAGCAAAGATGGGGTATGCGGATCGAGCTCCTACGAGCAGTACTTC.

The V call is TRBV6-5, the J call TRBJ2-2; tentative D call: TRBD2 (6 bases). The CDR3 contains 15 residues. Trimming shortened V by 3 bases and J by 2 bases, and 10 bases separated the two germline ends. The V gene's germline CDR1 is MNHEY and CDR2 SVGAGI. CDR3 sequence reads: CASSYGGINTGELFF. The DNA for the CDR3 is TGTGCCAGCAGTTATGGAGGGATAAACACCGGGGAGCTGTTTTTT.

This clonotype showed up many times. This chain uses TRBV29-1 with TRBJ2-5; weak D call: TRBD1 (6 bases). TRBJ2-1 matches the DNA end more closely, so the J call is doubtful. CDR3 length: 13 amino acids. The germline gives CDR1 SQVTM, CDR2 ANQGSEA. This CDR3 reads CSGSGRLHGGQFF. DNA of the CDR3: TGCAGCGGTTCGGGGCGGCTCCATGGGGGCCAGTTCTTC.

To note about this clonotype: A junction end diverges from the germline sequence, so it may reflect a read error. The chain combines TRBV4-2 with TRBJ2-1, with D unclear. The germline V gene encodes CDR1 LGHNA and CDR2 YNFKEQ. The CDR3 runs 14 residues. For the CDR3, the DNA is TGTGCCAGCAGCCAAGAGTCCCAGTCTCTACTCGAGGACTTC. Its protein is CASSQESQSLLEDF.

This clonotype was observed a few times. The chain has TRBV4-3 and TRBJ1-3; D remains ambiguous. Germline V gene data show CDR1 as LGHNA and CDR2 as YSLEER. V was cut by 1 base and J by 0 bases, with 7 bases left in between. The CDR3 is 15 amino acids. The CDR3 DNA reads TGCGCCAGCAGCCAAGTGGCGGTCTCTGGAAACACCATATATTTT. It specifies CASSQVAVSGNTIYF.

CDR3 coding DNA: TGTGCCAGCAGCATAACAGGGGAAGAGACCCAGTACTTC. Translating it yields CASSITGEETQYF. This chain joins TRBV7-8 and TRBJ2-5; 7 bases match TRBD1. Germline V gene lookup returns CDR1 SGHVS and CDR2 FQNEAQ. The CDR3 extends over 13 amino acids. The junction had 3 bases not matched to a gene; V was cut back by 5 bases and J by 3 bases. Using reference TRBV7-8 and TRBJ2-5 for the parts outside the CDR3, the full variable domain is GAGVSQSPRYKVAKRGQDVALRCDPISGHVSLFWYQQALGQGPEFLTYFQNEAQLDKSGLPSDRFFAERPEGSVSTLKIQRTQQEDSAVYLCASSITGEETQYFGPGTRLLVL.

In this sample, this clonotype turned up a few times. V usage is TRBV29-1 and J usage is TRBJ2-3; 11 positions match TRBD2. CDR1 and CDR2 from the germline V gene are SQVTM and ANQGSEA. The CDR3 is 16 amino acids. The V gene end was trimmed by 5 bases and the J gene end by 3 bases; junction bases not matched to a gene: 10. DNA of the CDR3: TGCAGCGTTACTGATACTAGCGGGAGAGGGACAGATACGCAGTATTTT. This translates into CSVTDTSGRGTDTQYF.

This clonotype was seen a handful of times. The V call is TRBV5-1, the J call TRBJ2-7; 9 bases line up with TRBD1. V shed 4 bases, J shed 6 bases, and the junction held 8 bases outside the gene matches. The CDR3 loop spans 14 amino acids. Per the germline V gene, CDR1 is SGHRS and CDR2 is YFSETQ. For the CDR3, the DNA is TGCGCCAGCAGCCCGGGACAGGGAAGATCCGAGCAGTACTTC. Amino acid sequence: CASSPGQGRSEQYF.

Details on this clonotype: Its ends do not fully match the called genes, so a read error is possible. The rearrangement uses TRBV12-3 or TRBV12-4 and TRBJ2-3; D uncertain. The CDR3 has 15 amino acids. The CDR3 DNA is TGTGCCGGCAGTTTTAGGGCGGAGCCGTGGGATACGCAGTATTTT. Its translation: CAGSFRAEPWDTQYF.

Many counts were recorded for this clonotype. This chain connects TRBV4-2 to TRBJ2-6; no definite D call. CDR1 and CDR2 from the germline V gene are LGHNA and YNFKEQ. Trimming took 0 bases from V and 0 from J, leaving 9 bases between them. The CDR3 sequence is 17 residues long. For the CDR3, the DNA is TGTGCCAGCAGCCAAGAAGCTTGGGACTCTGGGGCCAACGTCCTGACTTTC. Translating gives CASSQEAWDSGANVLTF.